This T cell receptor beta chain originates from a study of T cell changes during pregnancy in multiple sclerosis. Data came from immunoSEQ multiplex PCR; TCRdb stores just in-frame clones and leaves some out. The table lists fewer than 35,000 clones, approximately 94% of them singletons. Germline V lookup: CDR1 SGHRS, CDR2 YFSETQ. The CDR3 covers 15 residues. Trimming took off 5 bases at V and 0 bases at J, with 11 bases between the two ends. The chain uses TRBV5-1 and TRBJ2-2; D gene uncertain. The sequences come from CD4+ T cells from peripheral blood mononuclear cells, collected after pregnancy. The sequence derives from a female donor with multiple sclerosis, enrolled in a pregnancy study. The CDR3 spells CASRINSANTGELFF. The CDR3 DNA follows: TGCGCCAGCAGGATCAACAGTGCGAACACCGGGGAGCTGTTTTTT. Using reference TRBV5-1 and TRBJ2-2 for the parts outside the CDR3, the full variable domain is KAGVTQTPRYLIKTRGQQVTLSCSPISGHRSVSWYQQTPGQGLQFLFEYFSETQRNKGNFPGRFSGRQFSNSRSEMNVSTLELGDSALYLCASRINSANTGELFFGEGSRLTVL.